This passage covers 23 T cell receptor beta chains from one sample sequenced in a study of cytomegalovirus exposure and HLA in healthy donors. Primers: 60 Vbeta forward and 13 Jbeta reverse. The protocol was immunoSEQ multiplex PCR, while the TCRdb copy is restricted to in-frame clones and leaves out a portion. Here the sample spans about 170,000 clones, over 80% being singletons. Sequenced: PBMCs. These receptors all come from a boy aged 2 to 10 in good health and CMV-seronegative.

This clone was observed once. The J gene is TRBJ2-1, the V gene TRBV30, with 9 bases lining up with TRBD1. Germline V gene lookup returns CDR1 GTSNPN and CDR2 SVGIG (reference sequence). The ends lost 8 bases at V and 7 bases at J; junction bases unmatched: 12. This CDR3 has 14 residues. The CDR3 sequence: CAGYRGRSMNEQFF. CDR3 in DNA: TGTGCCGGCTACAGGGGGCGCAGCATGAATGAGCAGTTCTTC.

The chain couples TRBV4-2 to TRBJ2-7; tentative D call: TRBD2 (5 bases). Germline CDR1 and CDR2: LGHNA and YNFKEQ. CDR3 size: 17 residues. The ends were cut back, 1 base at V and 1 base at J, with 17 bases in the middle. CDR3 nucleotide sequence: TGTGCCAGCAGCCAAGCTTTCCCTAGCATGGGTTCCTACGAGCAGTACTTC. Its translation: CASSQAFPSMGSYEQYF.

CDR3 residues: CSASRRETQYF. CDR3 coding DNA: TGCAGTGCTAGCAGGAGGGAGACCCAGTACTTC. The V gene is TRBV20-1, the J gene TRBJ2-5; D might be TRBD2 (5 bases). The germline CDR1 and CDR2 sequences are DFQATT and SNEGSKA (reference sequence). Trimming pared 3 bases from V and 5 bases from J, leaving 7 bases between. This CDR3 spans 11 amino acids.

This chain connects TRBV6-5 to TRBJ2-1; TRBD2 matches at 12 bases. Germline V gene lookup returns CDR1 MNHEY and CDR2 SVGAGI. V trimming: 0 bases; J trimming: 6 bases; junction bases outside the gene matches: 3. The CDR3 contains 16 residues. The CDR3 here is CASSYSPSGGANEQFF. The DNA of the CDR3 is TGTGCCAGCAGTTACTCGCCTAGCGGGGGGGCCAATGAGCAGTTCTTC.

This chain joins TRBV10-3 and TRBJ2-7; D not resolved. Looked up from germline, CDR1 is ENHRY and CDR2 is SYGVKD. This CDR3 has 12 residues. With 8 bases removed from V and 6 bases from J, the gap between germline ends came to 14 bases. The CDR3 DNA is TGTGCCATCCGCGAGGTGTACGCCGAGCAGTACGTC. Amino acids: CAIREVYAEQYV.

J is TRBJ2-3 and V is TRBV5-1; D might be TRBD2 (5 bases). The CDR3 spans 15 residues. Trimming took off 3 bases at V and 2 bases at J, with 13 bases between the two ends. Germline CDR1 is SGHRS and CDR2 is YFSETQ. The DNA for the CDR3 is TGCGCCAGCAGCTGGGCTAGCTGGGACACAGATACGCAGTATTTT. The encoded protein is CASSWASWDTDTQYF. Complete variable domain (other parts from reference TRBV5-1 and TRBJ2-3): KAGVTQTPRYLIKTRGQQVTLSCSPISGHRSVSWYQQTPGQGLQFLFEYFSETQRNKGNFPGRFSGRQFSNSRSEMNVSTLELGDSALYLCASSWASWDTDTQYFGPGTRLTVL.

This clone has only a few counts. The chain carries TRBV9 and TRBJ1-2; 7 bases are a match to TRBD1. This CDR3 region has 13 residues. V trimming: 4 bases; J trimming: 2 bases; junction bases outside the gene matches: 2. Germline assignment: CDR1 SGDLS and CDR2 YYNGEE. The CDR3 here is CASSTGVNYGYTF. The CDR3 DNA is TGTGCCAGCAGCACAGGGGTGAACTATGGCTACACCTTC.

V is TRBV9 and J is TRBJ1-6; no clear D. V lost 1 base and J lost 7, with 9 bases in between. Germline CDR1 is SGDLS and CDR2 is YYNGEE. This CDR3 comprises 14 residues. The CDR3 DNA reads as TGTGCCAGCAGCGTAATGGCGGAAAATTCACCCCTCCACTTT. Amino acid sequence: CASSVMAENSPLHF.

The chain joins TRBV30 to TRBJ2-7; tentatively, D is TRBD1 (5 bases). Per the germline V gene, CDR1 is GTSNPN and CDR2 is SVGIG (reference sequence). The V and J ends lost 4 bases and 4 bases respectively, with 20 bases between them. The CDR3 is 15 amino acids. The CDR3 loop reads CAWTLCSQRGYEQYV. The CDR3 DNA reads TGTGCCTGGACTCTTTGCTCGCAAAGGGGTTACGAGCAGTACGTC.

V usage is TRBV6-5 and J usage is TRBJ2-2; D may be TRBD1 (6 bases). The V end lost 5 bases, the J end lost 6 bases, and 10 bases lay between the germline ends. CDR1 and CDR2 (germline): MNHEY, SVGAGI. CDR3 length equals 13 residues. This CDR3 is CASSPTGPGELFF. CDR3 nucleotide sequence: TGTGCCAGCAGTCCCACAGGGCCCGGGGAGCTGTTTTTT.

The rearrangement uses TRBV19 and TRBJ1-1, with D perhaps matching TRBD1 (6 bases). Germline V gives CDR1 LNHDA, CDR2 SQIVND (reference sequence). This CDR3 contains 15 residues. V was clipped by 3 bases and J by 2 bases, with 13 bases between them. The CDR3 DNA sequence: TGTGCCAGTAGTATTTCAGGGGTGGATAACACTGAAGCTTTCTTT. It is translated as CASSISGVDNTEAFF.

This clone was seen just once. The rearrangement links TRBV29-1 to TRBJ2-3; TRBD2 matches 9 bases. The germline V gene has CDR1 SQVTM and CDR2 ANQGSEA. This CDR3 is 14 amino acids long. V lost 3 bases to trimming and J lost 3 bases; unmatched junction nucleotides: 4. CDR3 bases: TGCAGCGTTGAGGGGACTAGCTTGACAGATACGCAGTATTTT. This gives the protein CSVEGTSLTDTQYF.

This clone was seen a handful of times. This CDR3 is missing its conserved last phenylalanine or tryptophan, likely due to a read error. The DNA is omitted, as the CDR3 cannot be located on it reliably, and the CDR3 follows TCRdb's listing. This chain connects TRBV2 to TRBJ1-2. Germline V lookup: CDR1 SNHLY, CDR2 FYNNEI. The length of the CDR3 is 11 amino acids, counting both ends. CDR3 residues: CASSRTARDLS.

The V call is TRBV12-5, the J call TRBJ2-5; weak D call: TRBD2 (7 bases). The germline V and J ends were trimmed by 2 bases and 2 bases, with 12 bases remaining between them. The CDR3 spans 15 residues. Germline V gene data show CDR1 as LGHNT and CDR2 as FRNRAP. This chain's CDR3 is CASGLRGALQETQYF. The CDR3 DNA reads as TGTGCTAGTGGTTTGCGGGGGGCCCTACAAGAGACCCAGTACTTC.

This chain links TRBV6-1 with TRBJ1-2; the match to TRBD1 covers 9 bases. Germline assignment: CDR1 MNHNS and CDR2 SASEGT. The CDR3 length is 19 residues. The J segment lost 5 bases and the V segment lost 0 bases, leaving 16 bases of the junction unmatched. CDR3 loop: CASSEAIGGRGQGRYGYTF. The CDR3 DNA follows: TGTGCCAGCAGTGAAGCCATAGGGGGCCGGGGACAGGGTCGGTATGGCTACACCTTC.

A few counts support this clone. The rearrangement links TRBV6-6 to TRBJ2-3; D is unresolved. Germline CDR1 MNHNY, CDR2 SVGAGI (reference sequence). There are 12 residues in the CDR3. V was clipped by 5 bases and J by 6 bases, with 9 bases between them. Written as DNA, the CDR3 is TGTGCCAGCAGTCAGGTTGGGGATACGCAGTATTTT. It translates to CASSQVGDTQYF.

The chain employs TRBV11-2 and TRBJ1-1; 12 bases align to TRBD1. The CDR3 is 19 residues long. Germline assignment: CDR1 SGHAT and CDR2 FQNNGV. Trimming cost V 1 base and J 5 bases; bases outside gene matches: 14. CDR3 in DNA: TGTGCCAGCAGCTTAGGTAGATTCATTGGGACAGGGGGCTTAACTGAAGCTTTCTTT. It translates to CASSLGRFIGTGGLTEAFF.

V and J are TRBV4-3 and TRBJ2-1, with TRBD2 matching 9 bases. The V segment lost 4 bases and the J segment 7 bases; nucleotides outside the gene matches: 11. This CDR3 has 16 amino acids. CDR1 is LGHNA, CDR2 YSLEER, per germline. CDR3 in DNA: TGCGCCAGCAGCCGAAAGGTAGCGGGGGTCACAAATGAGCAGTTCTTC. Translating it yields CASSRKVAGVTNEQFF.

This clone was observed a single time. This chain links TRBV5-4 with TRBJ2-3; D call uncertain. The CDR3 totals 16 residues. V lost 0 bases and J 0 bases, leaving 11 bases between the germline ends. Germline CDR1 reads SGHNT; CDR2 reads YYREEE (reference sequence). The chain's CDR3 is CASSLETTRSTDTQYF. The DNA of the CDR3 is TGTGCCAGCAGCTTGGAGACGACGAGGAGCACAGATACGCAGTATTTT.

J is TRBJ1-2 and V is TRBV4-2; tentatively, D is TRBD1 (5 bases). Germline V gene data show CDR1 as LGHNA and CDR2 as YNFKEQ. V dropped 0 bases and J dropped 4 bases, with 18 bases sitting between them. This CDR3 comprises 17 residues. DNA for the CDR3: TGTGCCAGCAGCCAAGATAGTGGGGCAGGTCTAATCTATGGCTACACCTTC. Encoded protein: CASSQDSGAGLIYGYTF.

In its sample, this clone was seen once. V is TRBV5-1 and J is TRBJ2-5, with TRBD1 matching 9 bases. The CDR3 runs 16 residues. V was clipped by 0 bases and J by 5 bases; unmatched bases: 8. CDR1 and CDR2 from the germline V gene are SGHRS and YFSETQ. As DNA, the CDR3 is TGCGCCAGCAGCTTGGCTTGGGACAGGGAGTATGAGACCCAGTACTTC. Its protein is CASSLAWDREYETQYF.

The chain links TRBV7-2 to TRBJ2-3; D is possibly TRBD1 (6 bases). The germline V gene encodes CDR1 SGHTA and CDR2 FQGNSA. V gave up 7 bases and J gave up 3 bases, with 14 bases separating them. CDR3 length: 14 residues. The CDR3 here is CASNPRGRTDTQYF. CDR3 bases: TGTGCCAGCAACCCCAGGGGTAGGACAGATACGCAGTATTTT. Filled out from reference TRBV7-2 and TRBJ2-3, the complete variable domain reads GAGVSQSPSNKVTEKGKDVELRCDPISGHTALYWYRQSLGQGLEFLIYFQGNSAPDKSGLPSDRFSAERTGGSVSTLTIQRTQQEDSAVYLCASNPRGRTDTQYFGPGTRLTVL.

The CDR3 sequence is CASSDLAGGAKIHEQYF. CDR3 DNA sequence: TGTGCCAGCAGTGACCTAGCGGGAGGGGCAAAGATCCACGAGCAGTACTTC. The rearrangement links TRBV2 to TRBJ2-7; 12 bases line up with TRBD2. V shed 3 bases, J shed 5 bases, and the junction held 11 bases outside the gene matches. The CDR3 runs 17 residues. Germline CDR1 is SNHLY and CDR2 is FYNNEI.